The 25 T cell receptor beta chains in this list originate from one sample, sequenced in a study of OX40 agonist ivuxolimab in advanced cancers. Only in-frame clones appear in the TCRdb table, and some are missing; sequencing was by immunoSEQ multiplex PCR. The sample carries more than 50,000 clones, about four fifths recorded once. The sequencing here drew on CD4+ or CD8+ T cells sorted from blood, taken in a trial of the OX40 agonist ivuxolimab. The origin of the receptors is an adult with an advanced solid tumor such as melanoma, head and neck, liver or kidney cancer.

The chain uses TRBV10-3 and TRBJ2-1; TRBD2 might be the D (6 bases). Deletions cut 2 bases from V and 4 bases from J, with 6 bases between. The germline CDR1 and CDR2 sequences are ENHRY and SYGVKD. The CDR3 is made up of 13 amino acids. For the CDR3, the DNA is TGTGCCATCAGTGAGGCGGGATACAATGAGCAGTTCTTC. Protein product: CAISEAGYNEQFF.

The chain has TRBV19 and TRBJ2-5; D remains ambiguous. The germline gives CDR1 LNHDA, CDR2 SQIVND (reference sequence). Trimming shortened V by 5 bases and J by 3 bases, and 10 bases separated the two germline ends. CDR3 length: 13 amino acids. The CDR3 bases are TGTGCCAGTAGTCAAGGACGGGAAGAGACCCAGTACTTC. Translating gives CASSQGREETQYF. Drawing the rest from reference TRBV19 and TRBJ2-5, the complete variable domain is DGGITQSPKYLFRKEGQNVTLSCEQNLNHDAMYWYRQDPGQGLRLIYYSQIVNDFQKGDIAEGYSVSREKKESFPLTVTSAQKNPTAFYLCASSQGREETQYFGPGTRLLVL.

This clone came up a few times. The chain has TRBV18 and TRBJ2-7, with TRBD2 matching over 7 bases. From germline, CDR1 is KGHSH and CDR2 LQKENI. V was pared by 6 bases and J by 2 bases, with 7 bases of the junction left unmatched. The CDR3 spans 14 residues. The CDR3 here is CASSPGAGTYEQYF. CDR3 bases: TGTGCCAGCTCTCCCGGAGCGGGGACCTACGAGCAGTACTTC. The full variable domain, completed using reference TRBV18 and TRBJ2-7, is NAGVMQNPRHLVRRRGQEARLRCSPMKGHSHVYWYRQLPEEGLKFMVYLQKENIIDESGMPKERFSAEFPKEGPSILRIQQVVRGDSAAYFCASSPGAGTYEQYFGPGTRLTVT.

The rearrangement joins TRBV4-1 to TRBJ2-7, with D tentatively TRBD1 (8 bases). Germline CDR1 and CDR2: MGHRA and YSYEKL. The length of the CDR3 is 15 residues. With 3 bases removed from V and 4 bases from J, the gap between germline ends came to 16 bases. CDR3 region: CASSQMDREGYEQYF. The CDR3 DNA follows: TGCGCCAGCAGCCAGATGGACAGGGAGGGGTACGAGCAGTACTTC.

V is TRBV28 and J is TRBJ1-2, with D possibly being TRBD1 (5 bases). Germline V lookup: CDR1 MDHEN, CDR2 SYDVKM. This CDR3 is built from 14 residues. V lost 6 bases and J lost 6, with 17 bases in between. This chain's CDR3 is CASRSPGGMNGYTF. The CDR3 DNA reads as TGTGCCAGCAGGTCCCCGGGGGGGATGAATGGCTACACCTTC.

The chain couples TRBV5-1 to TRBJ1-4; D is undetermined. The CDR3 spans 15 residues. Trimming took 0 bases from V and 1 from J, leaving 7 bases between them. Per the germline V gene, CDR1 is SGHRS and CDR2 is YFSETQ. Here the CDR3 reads CASSLGELTNEKLFF. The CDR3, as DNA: TGCGCCAGCAGCTTGGGGGAATTAACTAATGAAAAACTGTTTTTT.

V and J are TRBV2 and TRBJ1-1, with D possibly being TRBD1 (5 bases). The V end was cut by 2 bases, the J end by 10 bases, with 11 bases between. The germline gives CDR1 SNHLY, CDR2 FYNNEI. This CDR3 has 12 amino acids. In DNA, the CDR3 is TGTGCCAGCAGTGAAACGGGGCAGCGAGCTTTCTTT. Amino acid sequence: CASSETGQRAFF.

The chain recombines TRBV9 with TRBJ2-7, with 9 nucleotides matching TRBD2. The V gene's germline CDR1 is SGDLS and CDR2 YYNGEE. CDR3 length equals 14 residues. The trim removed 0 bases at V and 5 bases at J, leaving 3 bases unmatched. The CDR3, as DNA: TGTGCCAGCAGCGTAGCGGTAGCGGGGGACGAGCAGTACTTC. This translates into CASSVAVAGDEQYF. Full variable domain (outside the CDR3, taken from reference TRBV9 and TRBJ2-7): DSGVTQTPKHLITATGQRVTLRCSPRSGDLSVYWYQQSLDQGLQFLIQYYNGEERAKGNILERFSAQQFPDLHSELNLSSLELGDSALYFCASSVAVAGDEQYFGPGTRLTVT.

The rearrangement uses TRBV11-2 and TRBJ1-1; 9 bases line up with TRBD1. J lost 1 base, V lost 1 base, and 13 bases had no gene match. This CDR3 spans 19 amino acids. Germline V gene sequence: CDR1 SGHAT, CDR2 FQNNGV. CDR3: CASSLGEGQGLIRNTEAFF. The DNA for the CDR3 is TGTGCCAGCAGCTTAGGAGAGGGACAGGGCTTAATTCGGAACACTGAAGCTTTCTTT.

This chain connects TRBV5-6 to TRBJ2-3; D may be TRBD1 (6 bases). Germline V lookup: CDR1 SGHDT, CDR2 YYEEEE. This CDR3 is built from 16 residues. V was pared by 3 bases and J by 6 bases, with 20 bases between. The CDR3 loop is CASSWDTGLVYDTQYF. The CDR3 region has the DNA TGTGCCAGCAGCTGGGACACAGGGCTGGTCTACGATACGCAGTATTTT.

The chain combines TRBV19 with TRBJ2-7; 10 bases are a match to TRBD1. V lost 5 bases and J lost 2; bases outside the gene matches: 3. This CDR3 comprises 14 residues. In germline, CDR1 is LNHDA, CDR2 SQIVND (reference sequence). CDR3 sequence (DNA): TGTGCCAGTAGTCAGACAGGGGGCACCTACGAGCAGTACTTC. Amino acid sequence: CASSQTGGTYEQYF. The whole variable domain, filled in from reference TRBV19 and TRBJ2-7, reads DGGITQSPKYLFRKEGQNVTLSCEQNLNHDAMYWYRQDPGQGLRLIYYSQIVNDFQKGDIAEGYSVSREKKESFPLTVTSAQKNPTAFYLCASSQTGGTYEQYFGPGTRLTVT.

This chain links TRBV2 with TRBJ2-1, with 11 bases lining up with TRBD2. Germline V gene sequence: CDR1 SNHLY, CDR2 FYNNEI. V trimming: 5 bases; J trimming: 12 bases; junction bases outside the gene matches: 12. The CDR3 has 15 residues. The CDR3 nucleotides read TGTGCCAGCAGTCCGGGTGAGGGACTAGCGGTGACGCAGTTCTTC. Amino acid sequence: CASSPGEGLAVTQFF.

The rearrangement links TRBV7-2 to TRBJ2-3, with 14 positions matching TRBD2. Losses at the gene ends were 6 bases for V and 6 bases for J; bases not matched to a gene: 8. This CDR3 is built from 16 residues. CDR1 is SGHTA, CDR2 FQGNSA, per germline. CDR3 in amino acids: CASRLGGTSGGDTQYF. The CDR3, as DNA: TGTGCCAGCAGACTCGGAGGGACTAGCGGGGGTGATACGCAGTATTTT.

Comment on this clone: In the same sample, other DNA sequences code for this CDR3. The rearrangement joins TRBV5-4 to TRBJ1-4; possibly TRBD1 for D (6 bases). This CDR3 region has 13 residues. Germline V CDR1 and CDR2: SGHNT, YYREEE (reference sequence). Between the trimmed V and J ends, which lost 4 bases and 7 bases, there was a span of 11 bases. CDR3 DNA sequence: TGTGCCAGCAGCCTACAGGGTAGTGAAAAACTGTTTTTT. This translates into CASSLQGSEKLFF. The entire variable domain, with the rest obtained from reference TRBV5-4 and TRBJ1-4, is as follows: ETGVTQSPTHLIKTRGQQVTLRCSSQSGHNTVSWYQQALGQGPQFIFQYYREEENGRGNFPPRFSGLQFPNYSSELNVNALELDDSALYLCASSLQGSEKLFFGSGTQLSVL.

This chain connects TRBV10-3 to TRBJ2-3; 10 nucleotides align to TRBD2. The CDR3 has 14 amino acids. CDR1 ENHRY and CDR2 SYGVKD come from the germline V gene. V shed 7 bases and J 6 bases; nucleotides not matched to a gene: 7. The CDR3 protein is CAIMSGGAPDTQYF. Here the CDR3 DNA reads TGTGCCATCATGAGCGGGGGGGCCCCGGATACGCAGTATTTT.

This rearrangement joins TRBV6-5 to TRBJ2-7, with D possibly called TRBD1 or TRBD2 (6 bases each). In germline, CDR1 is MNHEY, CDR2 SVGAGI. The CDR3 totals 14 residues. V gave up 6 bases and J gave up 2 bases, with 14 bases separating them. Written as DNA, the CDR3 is TGTGCCAGCAGACGCGGGACACGAGCCTACGAGCAGTACTTC. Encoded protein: CASRRGTRAYEQYF.

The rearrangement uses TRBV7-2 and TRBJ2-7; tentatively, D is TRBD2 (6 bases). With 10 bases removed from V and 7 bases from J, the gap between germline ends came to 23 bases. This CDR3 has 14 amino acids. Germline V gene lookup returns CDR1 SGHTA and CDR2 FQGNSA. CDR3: CATNGAGLRKEQYF. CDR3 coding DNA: TGTGCCACCAACGGTGCAGGACTAAGAAAAGAGCAGTACTTC.

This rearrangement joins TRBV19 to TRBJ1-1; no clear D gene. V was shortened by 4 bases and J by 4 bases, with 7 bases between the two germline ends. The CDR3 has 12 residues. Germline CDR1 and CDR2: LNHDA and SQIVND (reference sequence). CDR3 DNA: TGTGCCAGTAGTAACAAGGGCACTGAAGCTTTCTTT. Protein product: CASSNKGTEAFF.

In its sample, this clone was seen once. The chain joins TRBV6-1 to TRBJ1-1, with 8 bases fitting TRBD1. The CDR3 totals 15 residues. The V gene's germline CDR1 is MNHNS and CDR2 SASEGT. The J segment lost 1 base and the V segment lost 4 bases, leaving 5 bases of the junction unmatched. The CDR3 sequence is CASSGQTGENTEAFF. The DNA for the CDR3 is TGTGCCAGCAGTGGTCAGACAGGGGAGAACACTGAAGCTTTCTTT.

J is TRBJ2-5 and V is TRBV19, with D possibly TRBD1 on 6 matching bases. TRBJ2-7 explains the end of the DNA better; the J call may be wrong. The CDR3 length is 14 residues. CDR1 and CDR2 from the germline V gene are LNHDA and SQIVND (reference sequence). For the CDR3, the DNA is TGTGCCAGTAGTAAGCTGGGGGCGCGGGACGAGCAGTACTTC. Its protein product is CASSKLGARDEQYF.

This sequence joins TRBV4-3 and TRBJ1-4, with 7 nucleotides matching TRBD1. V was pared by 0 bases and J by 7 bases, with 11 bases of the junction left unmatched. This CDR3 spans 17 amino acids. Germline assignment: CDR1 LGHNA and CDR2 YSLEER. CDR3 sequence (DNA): TGCGCCAGCAGCCAAGATCTGAAGGGGGCGGGTGGTGAAAAACTGTTTTTT. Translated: CASSQDLKGAGGEKLFF.

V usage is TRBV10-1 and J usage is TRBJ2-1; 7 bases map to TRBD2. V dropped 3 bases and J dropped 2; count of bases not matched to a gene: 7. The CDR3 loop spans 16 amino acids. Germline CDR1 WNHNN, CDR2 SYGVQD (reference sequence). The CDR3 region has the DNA TGCGCCAGCAGTGATGAGGGACTAAAGGCCTACAATGAGCAGTTCTTC. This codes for CASSDEGLKAYNEQFF.

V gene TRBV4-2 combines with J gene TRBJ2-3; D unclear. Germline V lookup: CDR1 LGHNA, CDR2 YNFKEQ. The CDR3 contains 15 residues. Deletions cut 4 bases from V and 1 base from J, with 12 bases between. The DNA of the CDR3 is TGTGCCAGCAGCCCCCGAGTAGCCGGCACAGATACGCAGTATTTT. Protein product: CASSPRVAGTDTQYF.

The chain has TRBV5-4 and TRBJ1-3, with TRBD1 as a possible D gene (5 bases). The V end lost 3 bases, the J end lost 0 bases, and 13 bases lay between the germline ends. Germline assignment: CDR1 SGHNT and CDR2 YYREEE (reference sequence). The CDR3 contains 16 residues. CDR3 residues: CASSSLAGGSGNTIYF. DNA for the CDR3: TGTGCCAGCAGCTCTTTAGCCGGGGGCTCTGGAAACACCATATATTTT.

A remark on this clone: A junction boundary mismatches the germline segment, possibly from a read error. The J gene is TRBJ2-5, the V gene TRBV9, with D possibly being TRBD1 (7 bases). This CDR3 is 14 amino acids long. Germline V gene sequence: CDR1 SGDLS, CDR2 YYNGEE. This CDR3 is CASSATGRRETRYF. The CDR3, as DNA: TGTGCCAGCAGTGCGACAGGGAGGAGGGAGACCCGGTACTTC.